Each of the 22 T cell receptor beta chains below was sequenced from the same sample in a study of T cell responses to AZD1222 COVID-19 vaccine. Sequencing used immunoSEQ multiplex PCR; TCRdb keeps in-frame clones, though not all of them. The sample yields some 99,000 clones, more than 75% seen once. The material sequenced was peripheral blood, taken 28 days after the second AZD1222 dose. The receptors shown here come from an adult who received the AZD1222 COVID-19 vaccine.

V and J are TRBV10-3 and TRBJ1-6, with a possible D match to TRBD1 (6 bases). The CDR3 is 17 amino acids. Germline CDR1 is ENHRY and CDR2 is SYGVKD. Trimming cost V 4 bases and J 0 bases, with 13 bases left between them. CDR3: CAISGGGTGSYNSPLHF. The CDR3 nucleotides are TGTGCCATCAGTGGAGGGGGGACTGGCTCCTATAATTCACCCCTCCACTTT.

J is TRBJ1-1 and V is TRBV27; possibly TRBD1 for D (5 bases). The V gene's germline CDR1 is MNHEY and CDR2 SMNVEV (reference sequence). V was shortened by 6 bases and J by 5 bases, with 16 bases between the two germline ends. The CDR3 totals 14 residues. DNA of the CDR3: TGTGCCAGCAGACCCAGCGGGGGACTAACTGAAGCTTTCTTT. Its protein is CASRPSGGLTEAFF.

V is TRBV7-9 and J is TRBJ2-7; the match to TRBD1 covers 7 bases. The CDR3 contains 12 residues. After removal of 8 bases from V and 1 base from J, the junction contained 2 bases not matched to a gene. CDR1 is SEHNR, CDR2 FQNEAQ, per germline (reference sequence). The CDR3 protein is CASSTGSYEQYF. In DNA, the CDR3 is TGTGCCAGCTCGACAGGGTCCTACGAGCAGTACTTC.

In DNA form, the CDR3 reads TGTGCCAGCAGCCCAGAACCGGGAGGGGGCCATAATTCACCCCTCCACTTT. It translates to CASSPEPGGGHNSPLHF. The chain has TRBV4-2 and TRBJ1-6; 7 bases agree with TRBD1. The V gene end was trimmed by 4 bases and the J gene end by 5 bases; junction bases not matched to a gene: 11. The V gene's germline CDR1 is LGHNA and CDR2 YNFKEQ. This CDR3 is built from 17 residues.

The chain has TRBV2 and TRBJ2-5; D is unresolved. V gave up 8 bases and J gave up 3 bases, with 7 bases separating them. Germline V gene data show CDR1 as SNHLY and CDR2 as FYNNEI. The CDR3 covers 11 residues. In DNA, the CDR3 is TGTGCCAGCGGGGTAGAAGAGACCCAGTACTTC. Its translation: CASGVEETQYF.

The chain is built from TRBV5-1 and TRBJ1-4, with unresolved D. V gave up 4 bases and J gave up 0 bases, with 7 bases separating them. There are 14 residues in the CDR3. CDR1 SGHRS and CDR2 YFSETQ come from the germline V gene. The CDR3 spells CASSETTTNEKLFF. In nucleotides, the CDR3 is TGCGCCAGCAGCGAGACAACAACTAATGAAAAACTGTTTTTT.

This chain links TRBV19 with TRBJ2-7; TRBD1 matches 9 bases. Germline CDR1 LNHDA, CDR2 SQIVND (reference sequence). J was trimmed by 6 bases and V by 7 bases; bases with no gene match: 7. This CDR3 is 13 amino acids long. This CDR3 is CASNDGTGTEQYF. CDR3 sequence (DNA): TGTGCCAGTAACGACGGGACAGGGACCGAGCAGTACTTC.

The chain links TRBV7-9 to TRBJ2-7, with a weak D call TRBD2 (6 bases). Germline CDR1 reads SEHNR; CDR2 reads FQNEAQ (reference sequence). The ends were cut back, 5 bases at V and 2 bases at J, with 19 bases in the middle. The length of the CDR3 is 16 residues. CDR3 bases: TGTGCCAGCAGCCCAAAGCGGGTCCCAGGACCCTACGAGCAGTACTTC. Amino acids: CASSPKRVPGPYEQYF.

The J gene is TRBJ1-2, the V gene TRBV19, with D tentatively TRBD1 (5 bases). Germline CDR1 and CDR2: LNHDA and SQIVND (reference sequence). Trimming removed 6 bases from V and 5 bases from J, with 10 bases in between. The CDR3 loop spans 12 amino acids. The CDR3 DNA is TGTGCCAGTAGGTCTCCAGGGTATGGCTACACCTTC. This codes for CASRSPGYGYTF.

V is TRBV5-1 and J is TRBJ2-5; 8 nucleotides line up with TRBD1. Unmatched junction bases numbered 8, after V lost 2 bases and J lost 2 bases. CDR3 size: 16 residues. From germline, CDR1 is SGHRS and CDR2 YFSETQ. In DNA, the CDR3 is TGCGCCAGCAGCTTTCAGGGGGCGCTCGGGCAAGAGACCCAGTACTTC. Residues: CASSFQGALGQETQYF.

The chain employs TRBV7-3 and TRBJ2-1; D is ambiguous. From germline, CDR1 is SGHTA and CDR2 FQGTGA. The CDR3 loop spans 13 amino acids. V was clipped by 5 bases and J by 7 bases, with 12 bases between them. In nucleotides, the CDR3 is TGTGCCAGCAGCCCAGGAGTCAGAAATGAGCAGTTCTTC. The encoded protein is CASSPGVRNEQFF.

The CDR3 protein is CAWSPTGSYGYTF. The CDR3 DNA reads as TGTGCCTGGAGTCCAACGGGGTCCTATGGCTACACCTTC. The rearrangement links TRBV30 to TRBJ1-2; D ambiguous. The CDR3 is made up of 13 amino acids. The germline V gene encodes CDR1 GTSNPN and CDR2 SVGIG (reference sequence). Trimming cost V 2 bases and J 4 bases, with 11 bases left between them.

The table lists this clone with a count of one. The V gene is TRBV7-9, the J gene TRBJ1-1; D is undetermined. The CDR3 totals 12 residues. Per germline, CDR1 SEHNR and CDR2 FQNEAQ (reference sequence). The V and J ends lost 6 bases and 4 bases respectively, with 9 bases between them. For the CDR3, the DNA is TGTGCCAGCAGTTACTTGGGCACTGAAGCTTTCTTT. This gives the protein CASSYLGTEAFF.

This clone was counted between two and nine times. The chain joins TRBV12-5 to TRBJ2-5; TRBD1 agrees at 9 bases. The CDR3 consists of 14 residues. V dropped 2 bases and J dropped 5; count of bases not matched to a gene: 3. CDR1 LGHNT and CDR2 FRNRAP come from the germline V gene. CDR3 amino acids: CASGLTGGIETQYF. In nucleotides, the CDR3 is TGTGCTAGTGGTTTGACAGGGGGCATTGAGACCCAGTACTTC. Based on the CDR3 plus reference TRBV12-5 and TRBJ2-5, the full variable domain is DARVTQTPRHKVTEMGQEVTMRCQPILGHNTVFWYRQTMMQGLELLAYFRNRAPLDDSGMPKDRFSAEMPDATLATLKIQPSEPRDSAVYFCASGLTGGIETQYFGPGTRLLVL.

This chain joins TRBV6-2 or TRBV6-3 and TRBJ2-7; possibly TRBD2 for D (6 bases). From germline, CDR1 is MNHEY and CDR2 SVGEGT. Trimming took off 6 bases at V and 4 bases at J, with 22 bases between the two ends. CDR3 length: 16 amino acids. CDR3 sequence reads: CASSRPGVAAIYEQYF. CDR3 coding DNA: TGTGCCAGCAGCCGACCGGGTGTAGCGGCAATATACGAGCAGTACTTC.

This chain links TRBV7-2 with TRBJ2-1; 15 bases are shared with TRBD2. The CDR3 totals 17 residues. V lost 2 bases and J lost 6; bases outside the gene matches: 5. Germline lookup yields CDR1 SGHTA and CDR2 FQGNSA. The CDR3 is CASSLFWTSGGANEQFF. The CDR3 DNA follows: TGTGCCAGCAGCTTATTCTGGACTAGCGGGGGGGCCAATGAGCAGTTCTTC.

The genes are TRBV6-2 or TRBV6-3 and TRBJ2-1; 7 bases match TRBD2. Germline CDR1 MNHEY, CDR2 SVGEGT. V dropped 0 bases and J dropped 12; count of bases not matched to a gene: 2. The CDR3 covers 12 residues. The CDR3 reads CASSYSLAAQFF. The CDR3 DNA reads as TGTGCCAGCAGTTACTCCCTAGCGGCGCAGTTCTTC.

V is TRBV5-1 and J is TRBJ2-6; 11 positions match TRBD2. With 9 bases clipped from V and 2 bases from J, the junction kept 4 bases outside the gene matches. This CDR3 comprises 15 residues. The germline V gene encodes CDR1 SGHRS and CDR2 YFSETQ. Written as DNA, the CDR3 is TGCGCCACCTCGACTAGCGGGACTGGGGCCAACGTCCTGACTTTC. Protein: CATSTSGTGANVLTF.

The CDR3 DNA sequence: TGTGCCAGCAGTTTGGGCGCCGTTTATGGCTACACCTTC. Translation: CASSLGAVYGYTF. The V call is TRBV12-3 or TRBV12-4, the J call TRBJ1-2, with D unresolved. Trimming cost V 3 bases and J 5 bases, with 10 bases left between them. The CDR3 contains 13 residues.

The J gene is TRBJ1-5, the V gene TRBV28; 8 bases are shared with TRBD1. The CDR3 totals 14 residues. Germline CDR1 reads MDHEN; CDR2 reads SYDVKM. V shed 6 bases and J 4 bases; nucleotides not matched to a gene: 5. The CDR3 DNA sequence: TGTGCCAGCAGGGAGACAGGGGCTAATCAGCCCCAGCATTTT. Its translation: CASRETGANQPQHF.

The gene calls are TRBV10-3 and TRBJ1-1, with 9 bases matching TRBD1. CDR1 and CDR2 from the germline V gene are ENHRY and SYGVKD. The CDR3 has 14 residues. The trim removed 9 bases at V and 5 bases at J, leaving 10 bases unmatched. Here the CDR3 DNA reads TGTGCCATACAGGGGGCTCTAATCAGGACTGAAGCTTTCTTT. This encodes CAIQGALIRTEAFF.

The chain uses TRBV29-1 and TRBJ1-2; 11 nucleotides align to TRBD1. V shed 5 bases, J shed 4 bases, and the junction held 9 bases outside the gene matches. Germline CDR1 SQVTM, CDR2 ANQGSEA. The CDR3 loop spans 15 amino acids. As DNA, the CDR3 is TGCAGCGTTTATCGACCGGGACAGGGGGGCTATGGCTACACCTTC. Amino acids: CSVYRPGQGGYGYTF.